The 10 T cell receptor beta chains listed next were all sequenced from one sample in a study of blood T cells in healthy people across ages. Next came a second PCR, run for roughly 6 to 11 cycles, which used a sample-barcoded 5' primer along with a J-beta primer mix. TCRdb independently ran MiXCR on the 5' RACE reads; one entry per CDR3 protein. The sample lists hundreds of thousands of distinct CDR3 sequences; about 26% were seen once. The same data also went into a second study, on T cells of mothers and their children.

Sequenced: blood. These TCRs come from a boy younger than 18 in good health.

This clonotype was seen a few times. The CDR3 DNA sequence: TGCGCCAGCCGGACCCTCATCGGAAGGGATGAGCAGTTCTTC. This encodes CASRTLIGRDEQFF. The V and J genes are TRBV5-1 and TRBJ2-1, with D unresolved. The CDR3 is made up of 14 amino acids. Trimming took off 7 bases at V and 8 bases at J, with 19 bases between the two ends. Germline CDR1 SGHRS, CDR2 YFSETQ.

The genes are TRBV30 and TRBJ1-4, with TRBD1 as a possible D gene (5 bases). V was pared by 8 bases and J by 10 bases, with 14 bases between. This CDR3 has 11 amino acids. Germline V gene data show CDR1 as GTSNPN and CDR2 as SVGIG (reference sequence). The CDR3 DNA is TGTGCCCTCAGAGGGGACGGAAAACTGTTTTTT. Its protein product is CALRGDGKLFF. Drawing the rest from reference TRBV30 and TRBJ1-4, the complete variable domain is SQTIHQWPATLVQPVGSPLSLECTVEGTSNPNLYWYRQAAGRGLQLLFYSVGIGQISSEVPQNLSASRPQDRQFILSSKKLLLSDSGFYLCALRGDGKLFFGSGTQLSVL.

The chain joins TRBV3-1 to TRBJ2-5; no reliable D call. This CDR3 is 13 amino acids long. Between the trimmed V and J ends, which lost 2 bases and 2 bases, there was a span of 6 bases. CDR1 is LGHDT, CDR2 YNNKEL, per germline (reference sequence). The CDR3 spells CASSQSEQETQYF. In nucleotides, the CDR3 is TGTGCCAGCAGCCAAAGCGAGCAAGAGACCCAGTACTTC.

This clonotype has a handful of counts. This sequence joins TRBV20-1 and TRBJ2-1; the D gene is possibly TRBD1 (6 bases). From germline, CDR1 is DFQATT and CDR2 SNEGSKA (reference sequence). Trimming left V 6 bases short and J 8 bases short, with 23 bases between. The CDR3 spans 15 residues. The CDR3 nucleotides are TGCAGTGCGAAAAGGGGGTCGGGTGGTGGCCATGAGCAGTTCTTC. Protein: CSAKRGSGGGHEQFF.

This clonotype was picked up a small number of times. The rearrangement links TRBV3-1 to TRBJ1-1; TRBD1 matches at 7 bases. The CDR3 spans 14 residues. The junction had 12 bases not matched to a gene; V was cut back by 1 base and J by 13 bases. Germline CDR1 LGHDT, CDR2 YNNKEL (reference sequence). The CDR3: CASSQGRQHQGGFF. The CDR3 DNA follows: TGTGCCAGCAGCCAAGGTCGACAGCACCAGGGGGGTTTCTTT.

V gene TRBV4-2 combines with J gene TRBJ1-2; D is unclear. Germline CDR1 is LGHNA and CDR2 is YNFKEQ. The V and J ends lost 0 bases and 1 base respectively, with 9 bases between them. There are 15 residues in the CDR3. In DNA form, the CDR3 reads TGTGCCAGCAGCCAAGATCCGGAGTTTAACTATGGCTACACCTTC. Encoded protein: CASSQDPEFNYGYTF.

The chain joins TRBV6-5 to TRBJ2-1, with TRBD2 matching 15 bases. The J call may be faulty, since TRBJ2-7 better matches the DNA end. Germline V gene sequence: CDR1 MNHEY, CDR2 SVGAGI. This CDR3 has 15 amino acids. The CDR3: CASRVGLAGGYEQYF. The CDR3 coding sequence is TGTGCCAGCAGGGTGGGACTAGCGGGGGGCTACGAGCAGTACTTC.

This clonotype showed up just a few times. The chain is built from TRBV7-3 and TRBJ1-4; perhaps TRBD1 as D (5 bases). The germline V and J ends were trimmed by 2 bases and 2 bases, with 15 bases remaining between them. Per the germline V gene, CDR1 is SGHTA and CDR2 is FQGTGA. This CDR3 has 17 amino acids. The CDR3 sequence is CASSLWGRGDTNEKLFF. CDR3 DNA: TGTGCCAGCAGCTTATGGGGACGCGGGGATACTAATGAAAAACTGTTTTTT.

This clonotype has just a few counts. The chain is built from TRBV12-3 or TRBV12-4 and TRBJ2-5; a weak D match, TRBD1 (5 bases). The tail of the sequence fits TRBJ2-7 better, so the J call may be wrong. This CDR3 has 15 residues. The CDR3 spells CASSKQDGFFYEQYF. The CDR3 nucleotides are TGTGCCAGCAGTAAACAGGACGGGTTTTTCTACGAGCAGTACTTC.

This clonotype was recorded a few times. The V call is TRBV20-1, the J call TRBJ1-1; D is uncertain. Germline CDR1 is DFQATT and CDR2 is SNEGSKA (reference sequence). This CDR3 comprises 10 residues. V was shortened by 3 bases and J by 6 bases, with 5 bases between the two germline ends. The CDR3 region has the DNA TGCAGTGCTAGCCTGGCTGAAGCTTTCTTT. This encodes CSASLAEAFF.